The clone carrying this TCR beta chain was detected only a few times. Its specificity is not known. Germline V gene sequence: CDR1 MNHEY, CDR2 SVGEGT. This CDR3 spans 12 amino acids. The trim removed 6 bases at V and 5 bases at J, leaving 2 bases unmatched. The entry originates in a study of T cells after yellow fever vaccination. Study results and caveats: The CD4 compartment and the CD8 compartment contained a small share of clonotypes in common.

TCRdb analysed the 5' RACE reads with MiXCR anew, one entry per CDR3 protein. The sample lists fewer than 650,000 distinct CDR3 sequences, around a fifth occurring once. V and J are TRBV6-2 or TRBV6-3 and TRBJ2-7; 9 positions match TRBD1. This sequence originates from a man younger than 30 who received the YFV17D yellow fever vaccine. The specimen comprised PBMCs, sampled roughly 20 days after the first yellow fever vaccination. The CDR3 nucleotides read TGTGCCAGCAGCCGGACAGGGGACGAGCAGTACGTC. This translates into CASSRTGDEQYV.